The count of the clone carrying this TCR beta chain is one. Its antigen is as yet unknown. The source of the sample is a study of cytomegalovirus exposure and HLA in healthy donors. Notes on the study in general: According to a subsequent analysis, TCR clusters identified in the first cohort showed a tendency to co-occur across the roughly 120 validation repertoires.

CDR3 size: 14 residues. CDR1 SGHRS and CDR2 YFSETQ come from the germline V gene. V was clipped by 4 bases and J by 2 bases, with 13 bases between them. Some clones are missing from TCRdb's copy, which holds only in-frame ones; the method was immunoSEQ multiplex PCR. This repertoire shows over 200,000 clones, less than 90% found once; its top ten account for 5.5% to 6.5%. The sequenced sample consisted of PBMCs. This TCR came from a young woman in good health and CMV-seronegative. The chain recombines TRBV5-1 with TRBJ2-7; no reliable D call. The CDR3 sequence: CASSTNAGPYEQYF. In nucleotides, the CDR3 is TGCGCCAGCAGCACGAATGCTGGTCCCTACGAGCAGTACTTC.